Detailed here is one T cell receptor beta chain. Its antigen is unknown. Sample treatment: roughly nine-day PBMC culture with coronavirus spike peptide pools or control peptides (ViraFEST assay). Gathering of the CD4+ T cells, from the unexposed donor, took place before the COVID-19 pandemic (2011-2018). The data belong to a study of vaccination and CD4 T cells after COVID-19. Background on the study: Post-vaccination specimens were collected at a median of roughly 68 days following dose two (range 14 to 241).

The Oncomine TCR Beta short-read assay generated sequence data from the DNA of cultured CD4+ T cells. TCRdb re-called the PCR reads through MiXCR, storing one row per CDR3 protein. The table includes roughly 7,900 distinct CDR3 sequences, 35% to 40% detected once. Trimming pared 4 bases from V and 3 bases from J, leaving 8 bases between. Per germline, CDR1 MNHNS and CDR2 SASEGT. This CDR3 has 13 amino acids. The receptor comes from a human donor in good health. The chain combines TRBV6-1 with TRBJ2-3; D is unclear. The sequenced sample consisted of CD4+ T cells from blood, cultured in vitro. The CDR3 spells CASSARLTDTQYF. Written as DNA, the CDR3 is TGTGCCAGCAGTGCAAGATTGACAGATACGCAGTATTTT.